This TCR beta chain was sequenced during a study of shared clonotypes between healthy human individuals. The study ran the assay at deep level. Splitting of each subset's genomic DNA was done evenly across several immunoSEQ plates. Sequencing used immunoSEQ multiplex PCR; TCRdb keeps in-frame clones, though not all of them. Here the sample spans 1 million to 1.3 million clones, around three quarters being singletons. Regarding this clone: What it binds is not known.

Findings of the study overall: Some naive CD4 clonotypes, around 4.7%, turned up in common across several donors.

Germline V gene data show CDR1 as MNHEY and CDR2 as SMNVEV (reference sequence). Trimming took 2 bases from V and 5 from J, leaving 9 bases between them. The CDR3 covers 13 residues. This TCR derives from a man aged 18 to 29 in good health. Some clones in this sample may be carry-over from other donors' samples. The rearrangement links TRBV27 to TRBJ1-2, with D possibly matching TRBD1 (5 bases). Sequencing was carried out using memory CD4+ T cells from PBMCs. As to subset: CD45RA-negative fraction. CDR3 protein: CASSLGARYGYTF. The CDR3 nucleotides are TGTGCCAGCAGTTTAGGGGCGAGGTATGGCTACACCTTC.